Below are 32 T cell receptor beta chains sequenced from a single sample in a study of blood T cell repertoires in COVID-19. Produced via immunoSEQ multiplex PCR; TCRdb's table is partial and in-frame only. The table lists some 150,000 clones, about four fifths of them singletons. Sequencing was done on a sample of peripheral blood. These TCRs come from a human donor in a cohort sampled during active COVID-19.

The chain recombines TRBV6-5 with TRBJ1-5; the D is unclear. V was shortened by 5 bases and J by 6 bases, with 11 bases between the two germline ends. The CDR3 consists of 13 residues. Germline V lookup: CDR1 MNHEY, CDR2 SVGAGI. The CDR3 DNA sequence: TGTGCCAGCAGTCCGGGGAGGCGTCAGCCCCAGCATTTT. It encodes CASSPGRRQPQHF.

The CDR3 spells CSASDRAIGNTIYF. The DNA of the CDR3 is TGCAGTGCTAGTGACAGGGCTATCGGAAACACCATATATTTT. The chain has TRBV20-1 and TRBJ1-3; TRBD1 agrees at 7 bases. The J segment lost 4 bases and the V segment lost 3 bases, leaving 6 bases of the junction unmatched. Germline V gene data show CDR1 as DFQATT and CDR2 as SNEGSKA (reference sequence). The CDR3 runs 14 residues.

This clone was counted a single time. The V call is TRBV24-1, the J call TRBJ2-1; 10 bases are a match to TRBD2. Germline loops: CDR1 KGHDR, CDR2 SFDVKD. The CDR3 covers 15 residues. Germline trimming cut 7 bases from V and 5 bases from J; bases unmatched to any gene: 7. As DNA, the CDR3 is TGTGCCACCAGCGGAGGGACTAGCGCCGACAATGAGCAGTTCTTC. Amino acids: CATSGGTSADNEQFF.

Comments on this clone: Compared with germline, one end of the junction differs, possibly owing to a read error. The chain recombines TRBV5-1 with TRBJ1-6; no definite D call. CDR3 size: 15 residues. The germline V gene has CDR1 SGHRS and CDR2 YFSETQ. The CDR3 sequence: CASSLGGSHNSPLHF. CDR3 nucleotides: TGCGCCAGCAGCTTGGGTGGCTCCCATAATTCACCCCTCCACTTT. Complete variable domain (other parts from reference TRBV5-1 and TRBJ1-6): KAGVTQTPRYLIKTRGQQVTLSCSPISGHRSVSWYQQTPGQGLQFLFEYFSETQRNKGNFPGRFSGRQFSNSRSEMNVSTLELGDSALYLCASSLGGSHNSPLHFGNGTRLTVT.

The chain combines TRBV9 with TRBJ2-2; the match to TRBD1 covers 7 bases. Looked up from germline, CDR1 is SGDLS and CDR2 is YYNGEE. This CDR3 contains 16 residues. With 3 bases clipped from V and 1 base from J, the junction kept 6 bases outside the gene matches. The CDR3 coding sequence is TGTGCCAGCAGCGAGTCCGGGACAGTGAACACCGGGGAGCTGTTTTTT. This codes for CASSESGTVNTGELFF.

Written as DNA, the CDR3 is TGCAGCGGCGGACAGGCCGAAAACATTCAGTACTTC. This gives the protein CSGGQAENIQYF. V gene TRBV29-1 combines with J gene TRBJ2-4; TRBD1 matches at 7 bases. The ends lost 7 bases at V and 5 bases at J; junction bases unmatched: 5. The CDR3 spans 12 residues. CDR1 is SQVTM and CDR2 is ANQGSEA in the germline V gene. The full variable domain, with the rest looked up from reference TRBV29-1 and TRBJ2-4, is SAVISQKPSRDICQRGTSLTIQCQVDSQVTMMFWYRQQPGQSLTLIATANQGSEATYESGFVIDKFPISRPNLTFSTLTVSNMSPEDSSIYLCSGGQAENIQYFGAGTRLSVL.

The chain joins TRBV5-1 to TRBJ2-3; a possible D gene is TRBD2 (6 bases). Between the trimmed V and J ends, which lost 0 bases and 0 bases, there was a span of 11 bases. The length of the CDR3 is 16 residues. The germline gives CDR1 SGHRS, CDR2 YFSETQ. CDR3 DNA: TGCGCCAGCAGCTTGGACGGGAGTCTTAGCACAGATACGCAGTATTTT. This encodes CASSLDGSLSTDTQYF.

The chain carries TRBV7-3 and TRBJ2-2; D is unclear. The CDR3 runs 12 residues. From germline, CDR1 is SGHTA and CDR2 FQGTGA. Trimming took 4 bases from V and 8 from J, leaving 8 bases between them. CDR3 nucleotides: TGTGCCAGCAGCTCCCAGGTGGGGGAGCTGTTTTTT. It translates to CASSSQVGELFF. Complete variable domain (other parts from reference TRBV7-3 and TRBJ2-2): GAGVSQTPSNKVTEKGKYVELRCDPISGHTALYWYRQSLGQGPEFLIYFQGTGAADDSGLPNDRFFAVRPEGSVSTLKIQRTERGDSAVYLCASSSQVGELFFGEGSRLTVL.

The chain recombines TRBV30 with TRBJ1-1; 8 nucleotides align to TRBD1. The CDR3 extends over 13 amino acids. The germline V gene has CDR1 GTSNPN and CDR2 SVGIG (reference sequence). Unmatched junction bases numbered 4, after V lost 2 bases and J lost 5 bases. The CDR3 reads CAWSQGAITEAFF. In DNA, the CDR3 is TGTGCCTGGAGTCAGGGGGCGATTACTGAAGCTTTCTTT.

This clone was detected only a few times. The chain is built from TRBV19 and TRBJ1-1, with a weak D call TRBD1 (5 bases). Germline V gives CDR1 LNHDA, CDR2 SQIVND (reference sequence). The CDR3 is made up of 14 amino acids. V shed 4 bases and J shed 3 bases, with 12 bases lying between them. CDR3 DNA sequence: TGTGCCAGTAGTACGGGACGGGGGTACACTGAAGCTTTCTTT. It translates to CASSTGRGYTEAFF.

This chain joins TRBV12-3 or TRBV12-4 and TRBJ2-7, with D perhaps TRBD2 (5 bases). The CDR3 runs 12 residues. The V end lost 1 base, the J end lost 5 bases, and 6 bases lay between the germline ends. The CDR3 DNA sequence: TGTGCCAGCAGTTTAGTCGGGAACGAGCAGTACTTC. Encoded protein: CASSLVGNEQYF.

This clone was counted a single time. This chain links TRBV11-2 with TRBJ1-5; D remains ambiguous. The CDR3 runs 13 residues. V shed 3 bases and J shed 4 bases, with 7 bases lying between them. CDR1 SGHAT and CDR2 FQNNGV come from the germline V gene. In nucleotides, the CDR3 is TGTGCCAGCAGCTTTTTTGAGAATCAGCCCCAGCATTTT. Translation: CASSFFENQPQHF. Using reference TRBV11-2 and TRBJ1-5 for the parts outside the CDR3, the full variable domain is EAGVAQSPRYKIIEKRQSVAFWCNPISGHATLYWYQQILGQGPKLLIQFQNNGVVDDSQLPKDRFSAERLKGVDSTLKIQPAKLEDSAVYLCASSFFENQPQHFGDGTRLSIL.

The rearrangement links TRBV10-3 to TRBJ2-1; 10 bases fit TRBD2. CDR3 length: 13 amino acids. Germline-derived CDR1 and CDR2 are ENHRY and SYGVKD. V shed 5 bases and J 8 bases; nucleotides not matched to a gene: 3. The CDR3 protein is CAISLGLADEQFF. CDR3 in DNA: TGTGCCATCAGTCTAGGACTAGCGGATGAGCAGTTCTTC.

CDR3 amino acids: CASSSTERAYEQYF. The CDR3 bases are TGTGCCAGCAGCTCCACGGAGCGGGCCTACGAGCAGTACTTC. V gene TRBV7-2 combines with J gene TRBJ2-7, with a weak D call TRBD2 (6 bases). There are 14 residues in the CDR3. The V end lost 4 bases, the J end lost 2 bases, and 12 bases lay between the germline ends. Germline lookup yields CDR1 SGHTA and CDR2 FQGNSA.

This rearrangement joins TRBV27 to TRBJ1-1; D is undetermined. Trimming removed 5 bases from V and 0 bases from J, with 13 bases in between. The CDR3 spans 15 residues. Germline assignment: CDR1 MNHEY and CDR2 SMNVEV (reference sequence). This CDR3 reads CASSLFSTVNTEAFF. The CDR3 DNA is TGTGCCAGCAGTCTATTTTCTACGGTGAACACTGAAGCTTTCTTT.

The chain joins TRBV6-6 to TRBJ2-7; 10 positions agree with TRBD2. The J segment lost 4 bases and the V segment lost 6 bases, leaving 9 bases of the junction unmatched. The germline gives CDR1 MNHNY, CDR2 SVGAGI (reference sequence). There are 15 residues in the CDR3. The CDR3 sequence is CASRLTSGDPYEQYF. The CDR3 DNA sequence: TGTGCCAGCAGGCTTACTAGCGGGGACCCGTACGAGCAGTACTTC.

V usage is TRBV5-1 and J usage is TRBJ1-6, with D unresolved. The V and J ends lost 2 bases and 7 bases respectively, with 10 bases between them. The CDR3 consists of 14 residues. Germline V lookup: CDR1 SGHRS, CDR2 YFSETQ. This chain's CDR3 is CASSFMSENSPLHF. The CDR3 DNA is TGCGCCAGCAGCTTCATGTCGGAGAATTCACCCCTCCACTTT.

CDR3 nucleotides: TGTGCCTGGAGGAGAGGGGGGGAAGTGCAGTATTTT. As protein: CAWRRGGEVQYF. J is TRBJ2-3 and V is TRBV30, with D possibly matching TRBD2 (7 bases). This CDR3 contains 12 residues. CDR1 and CDR2 from the germline V gene are GTSNPN and SVGIG (reference sequence). V lost 3 bases and J lost 11, with 15 bases in between.

This clone was seen a handful of times. The genes are TRBV5-8 and TRBJ2-5, with unresolved D. Trimming took 6 bases from V and 5 from J, leaving 11 bases between them. Germline values: CDR1 SGHTS, CDR2 YDEGEE. CDR3 size: 12 residues. CDR3 amino acids: CASNLPRETQYF. Written as DNA, the CDR3 is TGTGCCAGCAACCTGCCCCGGGAGACCCAGTACTTC.

The CDR3: CASSQLTGVNEQFF. The CDR3 DNA is TGTGCCAGCAGCCAATTAACAGGGGTCAATGAGCAGTTCTTC. The chain employs TRBV14 and TRBJ2-1; 7 positions match TRBD1. Trimming took 2 bases from V and 6 from J; bases not matched to a gene: 4. The CDR3 length is 14 residues. Germline CDR1 reads SGHDN; CDR2 reads FVKESK.

The genes are TRBV28 and TRBJ1-1, with TRBD1 identical over 7 bases. The CDR3 extends over 14 amino acids. J lost 5 bases, V lost 3 bases, and 6 bases had no gene match. Germline V gene sequence: CDR1 MDHEN, CDR2 SYDVKM. The chain's CDR3 is CASSFAGGRTEAFF. CDR3 in DNA: TGTGCCAGCAGTTTCGCAGGGGGACGGACTGAAGCTTTCTTT.

This clone has a single count. The chain recombines TRBV7-2 with TRBJ1-5; TRBD1 is a possible D gene (5 bases). The germline V gene encodes CDR1 SGHTA and CDR2 FQGNSA. CDR3 length equals 16 residues. V dropped 1 base and J dropped 0 bases, with 10 bases sitting between them. Here the CDR3 DNA reads TGTGCCAGCAGCTTAGTGGGGGGTCATAGCAATCAGCCCCAGCATTTT. As protein: CASSLVGGHSNQPQHF.

This clone has just one count. The V gene is TRBV19, the J gene TRBJ1-1; D is perhaps TRBD1 (5 bases). Germline V gives CDR1 LNHDA, CDR2 SQIVND (reference sequence). The V gene lost 5 bases and the J gene lost 2 bases, with 12 bases spanning the gap. The CDR3 runs to 14 residues. The CDR3 sequence is CASSPGPHNTEAFF. CDR3 DNA: TGTGCCAGTAGTCCAGGGCCTCACAACACTGAAGCTTTCTTT.

V is TRBV30 and J is TRBJ1-1; D is possibly TRBD1 (6 bases). The CDR3 runs 14 residues. V was trimmed by 0 bases and J by 4 bases, leaving 12 bases between them. CDR1 GTSNPN and CDR2 SVGIG come from the germline V gene (reference sequence). The CDR3 nucleotides read TGTGCCTGGAGTGTGGGGGGGCAAATCACTGAAGCTTTCTTT. Translated, it gives CAWSVGGQITEAFF.

The chain couples TRBV9 to TRBJ2-3; 7 nucleotides align to TRBD2. Trimming cost V 3 bases and J 0 bases; bases outside gene matches: 7. Germline V gene data show CDR1 as SGDLS and CDR2 as YYNGEE. The CDR3 extends over 16 amino acids. CDR3 loop: CASSARAGTSTDTQYF. The CDR3 DNA reads TGTGCCAGCAGCGCAAGAGCGGGAACTAGCACAGATACGCAGTATTTT.

This chain joins TRBV7-8 and TRBJ2-1; 9 nucleotides agree with TRBD2. Germline V lookup: CDR1 SGHVS, CDR2 FQNEAQ. V lost 9 bases and J lost 2; bases outside the gene matches: 11. The CDR3 totals 16 residues. DNA of the CDR3: TGTGCCAGGAGCAGTAGCGGGAGAGACACCTACAATGAGCAGTTCTTC. As protein: CARSSSGRDTYNEQFF.

DNA of the CDR3: TGTGCCAGCAGTTCCCAGTACGAGCAGTACTTC. The encoded protein is CASSSQYEQYF. The V and J genes are TRBV6-5 and TRBJ2-7; D remains ambiguous. This CDR3 spans 11 amino acids. Per the germline V gene, CDR1 is MNHEY and CDR2 is SVGAGI. V shed 4 bases and J shed 4 bases, with 5 bases lying between them.

The chain uses TRBV7-2 and TRBJ2-7; 8 nucleotides line up with TRBD2. The CDR3 covers 14 residues. Germline V gene lookup returns CDR1 SGHTA and CDR2 FQGNSA. V trimming: 4 bases; J trimming: 5 bases; junction bases outside the gene matches: 7. CDR3 nucleotide sequence: TGTGCCAGCAGCTACGGGACTAGGTCCGACGAGCAGTACTTC. Translating gives CASSYGTRSDEQYF.

V and J are TRBV7-2 and TRBJ1-2, with 8 bases lining up with TRBD1. The CDR3 is 14 residues long. With 4 bases clipped from V and 4 bases from J, the junction kept 5 bases outside the gene matches. The V gene's germline CDR1 is SGHTA and CDR2 FQGNSA. Here the CDR3 DNA reads TGTGCCAGCAGCTCCCGGACAGGGCTCTATGGCTACACCTTC. It yields the protein CASSSRTGLYGYTF.

This chain uses TRBV11-3 with TRBJ2-5; 7 nucleotides align to TRBD2. CDR1 and CDR2 (germline): SGHNT, YENEEA. V shed 1 base and J 4 bases; nucleotides not matched to a gene: 9. There are 16 residues in the CDR3. CDR3 residues: CASSLGVRREGETQYF. The CDR3 nucleotides are TGTGCCAGCAGCTTAGGTGTTCGGAGGGAGGGAGAGACCCAGTACTTC.

The CDR3 DNA follows: TGTGCCAGCGACATGGGACAGGCCGAGAACACTGAAGCTTTCTTT. Translation gives CASDMGQAENTEAFF. The chain has TRBV28 and TRBJ1-1, with 8 bases lining up with TRBD1. The germline CDR1 and CDR2 sequences are MDHEN and SYDVKM. The CDR3 contains 15 residues. Trimming removed 8 bases from V and 1 base from J; junction bases left unmatched: 9.

This clone has only a few counts. The chain combines TRBV30 with TRBJ2-5; 8 bases match TRBD2. The CDR3 covers 14 residues. The germline gives CDR1 GTSNPN, CDR2 SVGIG (reference sequence). The V gene end was trimmed by 1 base and the J gene end by 5 bases; junction bases not matched to a gene: 6. In nucleotides, the CDR3 is TGTGCCTGGAGTGCCGGTGGCGGGGGGGAGACCCAGTACTTC. Encoded protein: CAWSAGGGGETQYF.